This T cell receptor (beta chain) emerged from a study of blood T cell repertoires in COVID-19. At the level of the study: The United States, Italy and Spain were the sources of the acute and convalescent COVID-19 samples. Sources were T cells, B-cell-depleted T cells, or PBMCs; the material itself was cDNA or gDNA.

Adults between about 18 and 89 years of age took part from 20 to 25 US areas. Per the study methods: Using reference gene primer amplification, nucleated cell counts were estimated. Generated by immunoSEQ multiplex PCR, the TCRdb table keeps only in-frame clones and is missing some. Clonal size and the V and J genes are those of that table, whereas D and trimming came from the DNA. The table has a few hundred thousand clones, roughly four fifths seen once. The sequence was obtained from a man between 50 and 59 years old who had recovered from COVID-19. Specimen: PBMCs or T cells enriched from blood (not recorded which).

The CDR3, as DNA: TGCGCCAGTTCCCTGAGGACAGCTAACAATGAGCAGTTCTTC. This codes for CASSLRTANNEQFF. This chain uses TRBV10-1 with TRBJ2-1; the D gene is possibly TRBD1 (6 bases). CDR1 is WNHNN and CDR2 is SYGVQD in the germline V gene (reference sequence). Trimming removed 9 bases from V and 5 bases from J, with 17 bases in between. CDR3 size: 14 residues.